This T cell receptor (beta chain) was recorded in a study of blood T cell repertoires in COVID-19. This CDR3 has 16 residues. Trimming left V 2 bases short and J 3 bases short, with 12 bases between. Germline lookup yields CDR1 KGHDR and CDR2 SFDVKD. As originally analysed: Estimated nucleated cell counts came from reference gene primer amplification. This table comes from immunoSEQ multiplex PCR, and its TCRdb copy is limited to in-frame clones, with some not included. That table gives V, J and clone size, and the DNA gave D and trimming. The sample contains 80,000 or so clones, roughly 80% of which appear only once.

The chain has TRBV24-1 and TRBJ2-2, with D possibly being TRBD2 (6 bases). The sequenced material came from peripheral blood. This receptor was taken from a woman aged 60-75 years with acute or convalescent COVID-19. CDR3 bases: TGTGCCACCAGTGATTGGCGGGACCTTGACACCGGGGAGCTGTTTTTT. Translation gives CATSDWRDLDTGELFF.